This TCR beta chain was found in a study of regulatory T cells in long-lasting Graves disease. Time point of the sample: newly diagnosed GD, antithyroid drugs for less than 3 months. Making the TCR library involved RNA that had been extracted from PBMCs. Construction of TCR beta libraries relied on iRepertoire HTBI primers and on Arm-PCR targeting CDR3 regions. TCRdb reanalysed the multiplex PCR reads using MiXCR and keeps one entry per CDR3 protein. The table includes some 370,000 distinct CDR3 sequences, roughly 12% detected once. Study-level points and caveats: Persistent disease samples used TRBV28, TRBJ1-2 and TRBJ2-5 preferentially. Persistent Graves' patients showed less TCR diversity than newly diagnosed patients showed.

Per germline, CDR1 SNHLY and CDR2 FYNNEI. There are 14 residues in the CDR3. V lost 0 bases and J lost 4, with 9 bases in between. This clonotype has ten or more counts. Its antigen remains unidentified. These data also formed part of another study, on T cells in Graves' hyperthyroidism and ophthalmopathy.

This specimen was peripheral blood mononuclear cells (PBMCs), taken at new diagnosis, from a patient treated with antithyroid drugs. The sequence was collected from a woman under 30 with Graves disease. V and J are TRBV2 and TRBJ2-5; D gene ambiguous. Here the CDR3 DNA reads TGTGCCAGCAGTGAAGCGTTGTTCCGAGAGACCCAGTACTTC. Residues: CASSEALFRETQYF. Variable domain in full (rest from reference TRBV2 and TRBJ2-5): EPEVTQTPSHQVTQMGQEVILRCVPISNHLYFYWYRQILGQKVEFLVSFYNNEISEKSEIFDDQFSVERPDGSNFTLKIRSTKLEDSAMYFCASSEALFRETQYFGPGTRLLVL.